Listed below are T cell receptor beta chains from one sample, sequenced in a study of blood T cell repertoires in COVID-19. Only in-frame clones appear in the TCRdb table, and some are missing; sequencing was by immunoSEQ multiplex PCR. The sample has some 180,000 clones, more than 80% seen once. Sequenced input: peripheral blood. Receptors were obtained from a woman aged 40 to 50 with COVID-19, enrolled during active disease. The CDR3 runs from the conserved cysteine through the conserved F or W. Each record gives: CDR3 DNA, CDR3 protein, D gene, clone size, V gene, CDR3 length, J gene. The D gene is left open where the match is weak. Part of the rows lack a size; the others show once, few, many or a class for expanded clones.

CDR3 DNA: TGTGCCAGCAGGCCTACCAGGGCCGGGGGGAACACTGAAGCTTTCTTT
CDR3 protein: CASRPTRAGGNTEAFF
D gene: NA
clone size: few
V gene: TRBV6-2/TRBV6-3
CDR3 length: 16
J gene: TRBJ1-1

CDR3 DNA: TGCGCCAGCAGCCCCAAACCGGACAGATACAAAAACATTCAGTACTTC
CDR3 protein: CASSPKPDRYKNIQYF
D gene: NA
clone size: NA
V gene: TRBV5-1
CDR3 length: 16
J gene: TRBJ2-4

CDR3 DNA: TGTGCCAGCAGTTCGGGACTCCAGGGCCGCGGGAATGGCTACACCTTC
CDR3 protein: CASSSGLQGRGNGYTF
D gene: NA
clone size: once
V gene: TRBV28
CDR3 length: 16
J gene: TRBJ1-2

CDR3 DNA: TGTGCCAGCAGCACCGGGACTAGTGTCCACGAGCAGTACTTC
CDR3 protein: CASSTGTSVHEQYF
D gene: TRBD2
clone size: NA
V gene: TRBV6-6
CDR3 length: 14
J gene: TRBJ2-7

CDR3 DNA: TGTGCCAGCAGTTTGACAGGGGTCGGAAACACCATATATTTT
CDR3 protein: CASSLTGVGNTIYF
D gene: TRBD1
clone size: NA
V gene: TRBV28
CDR3 length: 14
J gene: TRBJ1-3

CDR3 DNA: TGTGCCAGCAACGACCAGGGTCTTAGCAATCAGCCCCAGCATTTT
CDR3 protein: CASNDQGLSNQPQHF
D gene: NA
clone size: few
V gene: TRBV3-1/TRBV3-2
CDR3 length: 15
J gene: TRBJ1-5

CDR3 DNA: TGTGCCAGCAGCCCACGACAGGGGTCCTCCCAGAATCGTGAAGCTTTCTTT
CDR3 protein: CASSPRQGSSQNREAFF
D gene: TRBD1
clone size: NA
V gene: TRBV28
CDR3 length: 17
J gene: TRBJ1-1

CDR3 DNA: TGTGCCTGGCAACCGGGACTCAACAACGTCCTGACTTTC
CDR3 protein: CAWQPGLNNVLTF
D gene: NA
clone size: NA
V gene: TRBV30
CDR3 length: 13
J gene: TRBJ2-6

CDR3 DNA: TGTGCCAGCAGCCAAACAGGAGGGTTTGTACCCCTCCACTTT
CDR3 protein: CASSQTGGFVPLHF
D gene: NA
clone size: NA
V gene: TRBV3-1/TRBV3-2
CDR3 length: 14
J gene: TRBJ1-6

CDR3 DNA: TGTGCCAGCAGCATGGGGGACAGGGGGACTGAAGCTTTCTTT
CDR3 protein: CASSMGDRGTEAFF
D gene: TRBD1
clone size: once
V gene: TRBV5-6
CDR3 length: 14
J gene: TRBJ1-1

CDR3 DNA: TGTGCCATCGGTCGGGAGAGTTTCAATGAGCAGTTCTTC
CDR3 protein: CAIGRESFNEQFF
D gene: NA
clone size: NA
V gene: TRBV10-3
CDR3 length: 13
J gene: TRBJ2-1

CDR3 DNA: TGTGCCAGCTCACACGACTTGCTTATTCAGTACTTC
CDR3 protein: CASSHDLLIQYF
D gene: NA
clone size: NA
V gene: TRBV18
CDR3 length: 12
J gene: TRBJ2-4

CDR3 DNA: TGTGCCAGCTCACCGTCACAGGGGATGGACTCTGGAAACACCATATATTTT
CDR3 protein: CASSPSQGMDSGNTIYF
D gene: TRBD1
clone size: NA
V gene: TRBV18
CDR3 length: 17
J gene: TRBJ1-3

CDR3 DNA: TGTGCCAGCAGTGAAGGGCAAAGGGTTAGGGGGGGACAAGAGACCCAGTACTTC
CDR3 protein: CASSEGQRVRGGQETQYF
D gene: NA
clone size: once
V gene: TRBV2
CDR3 length: 18
J gene: TRBJ2-5

CDR3 DNA: TGTGCCATCAGTGAGCAGGGGAGCACAGATACGCAGTATTTT
CDR3 protein: CAISEQGSTDTQYF
D gene: NA
clone size: NA
V gene: TRBV10-3
CDR3 length: 14
J gene: TRBJ2-3

CDR3 DNA: TGTGCCAGCAGCCCCCCTAACCAAGAGACCCAGTACTTC
CDR3 protein: CASSPPNQETQYF
D gene: NA
clone size: NA
V gene: TRBV11-3
CDR3 length: 13
J gene: TRBJ2-5

CDR3 DNA: TGTGCCAGCAGTGAAGAGCCAGGCGGGGAGCTGTTTTTT
CDR3 protein: CASSEEPGGELFF
D gene: NA
clone size: NA
V gene: TRBV6-1
CDR3 length: 13
J gene: TRBJ2-2

CDR3 DNA: TGTGCCAGCAGCCAAGGGCTAGCGGGAGGGACCGGGGAGCTGTTTTTT
CDR3 protein: CASSQGLAGGTGELFF
D gene: TRBD2
clone size: NA
V gene: TRBV4-2
CDR3 length: 16
J gene: TRBJ2-2

CDR3 DNA: TGCAGCGGGGTGACTAGCGGGAGAGAAGAGACCCAGTACTTC
CDR3 protein: CSGVTSGREETQYF
D gene: TRBD2
clone size: NA
V gene: TRBV29-1
CDR3 length: 14
J gene: TRBJ2-5

CDR3 DNA: TGTGCCACCAGCTCCGGGACAGGGGCCTCTGGGGCCAACGTCCTGACTTTC
CDR3 protein: CATSSGTGASGANVLTF
D gene: TRBD1
clone size: NA
V gene: TRBV24-1
CDR3 length: 17
J gene: TRBJ2-6

CDR3 DNA: TGTGCCAGCGGCCCCCAGGGGCTAGCCACCGGGGAGCTGTTTTTT
CDR3 protein: CASGPQGLATGELFF
D gene: NA
clone size: few
V gene: TRBV6-5
CDR3 length: 15
J gene: TRBJ2-2

CDR3 DNA: TGTGCCAGCAGTTTCGACTGGGTCGAGCAGTACTTC
CDR3 protein: CASSFDWVEQYF
D gene: NA
clone size: NA
V gene: TRBV28
CDR3 length: 12
J gene: TRBJ2-7

CDR3 DNA: TGTGCCAGCAGCAAAAACGGAGAGACCCAGTACTTC
CDR3 protein: CASSKNGETQYF
D gene: NA
clone size: few
V gene: TRBV27
CDR3 length: 12
J gene: TRBJ2-5

CDR3 DNA: TGTGCCAGCAGCTTAGAGACCTGGACAGGGGCGACAGGCTACACCTTC
CDR3 protein: CASSLETWTGATGYTF
D gene: TRBD1
clone size: NA
V gene: TRBV13
CDR3 length: 16
J gene: TRBJ1-2

CDR3 DNA: TGCAGTGCCTCTAAGGGGGCGCGCGGCACTGAAGCTTTCTTT
CDR3 protein: CSASKGARGTEAFF
D gene: TRBD1
clone size: NA
V gene: TRBV29-1
CDR3 length: 14
J gene: TRBJ1-1

CDR3 DNA: TGTGCCAGCAGAAAAGAGGGGGCCCCCTCTTGGGGCTACACCTTC
CDR3 protein: CASRKEGAPSWGYTF
D gene: TRBD1
clone size: NA
V gene: TRBV28
CDR3 length: 15
J gene: TRBJ1-2

CDR3 DNA: TGTGCCAGCAGTCGTCCCGCCAGGTACGAGACCCACGAGCAGTACTTC
CDR3 protein: CASSRPARYETHEQYF
D gene: NA
clone size: NA
V gene: TRBV6-9
CDR3 length: 16
J gene: TRBJ2-7

CDR3 DNA: TGTGCCACCAGCAGAAGAGACATCTCAGTCTACACCTTC
CDR3 protein: CATSRRDISVYTF
D gene: NA
clone size: NA
V gene: TRBV15
CDR3 length: 13
J gene: TRBJ1-2

CDR3 DNA: TGTGCCAGCAGCCGCGGGGGGCCCTCAGGGGGAAACACCATATATTTT
CDR3 protein: CASSRGGPSGGNTIYF
D gene: NA
clone size: NA
V gene: TRBV7-8
CDR3 length: 16
J gene: TRBJ1-3

CDR3 DNA: TGTGCCAGCATGAGGACTCGTAACACCGGGGAGCTGTTTTTT
CDR3 protein: CASMRTRNTGELFF
D gene: NA
clone size: NA
V gene: TRBV2
CDR3 length: 14
J gene: TRBJ2-2

CDR3 DNA: TGTGCCAGCAGGGACAGGGCCGAGCAGTACTTC
CDR3 protein: CASRDRAEQYF
D gene: TRBD1
clone size: NA
V gene: TRBV28
CDR3 length: 11
J gene: TRBJ2-7

CDR3 DNA: TGTGCCTGGAGTGGGACGTGGGGACAGGGAGGGGAAAAACTGTTTTTT
CDR3 protein: CAWSGTWGQGGEKLFF
D gene: TRBD1
clone size: few
V gene: TRBV30
CDR3 length: 16
J gene: TRBJ1-4

CDR3 DNA: TGTGCCAGCAGAGACCATACAGGAACCGGGGAGCTGTTTTTT
CDR3 protein: CASRDHTGTGELFF
D gene: NA
clone size: few
V gene: TRBV3-1/TRBV3-2
CDR3 length: 14
J gene: TRBJ2-2

CDR3 DNA: TGCGCCAGCAGCCCCCCTTTAGGCAGGGCAGGTGAAAAACTGTTTTTT
CDR3 protein: CASSPPLGRAGEKLFF
D gene: NA
clone size: few
V gene: TRBV4-1
CDR3 length: 16
J gene: TRBJ1-4

CDR3 DNA: TGTGCCAGCAGTGACGGGGGGGCCACAGATACGCAGTATTTT
CDR3 protein: CASSDGGATDTQYF
D gene: NA
clone size: few
V gene: TRBV6-4
CDR3 length: 14
J gene: TRBJ2-3

CDR3 DNA: TGTGCCAGTACCCCTAGCGCCCGGGGAGAGACCCAGTACTTC
CDR3 protein: CASTPSARGETQYF
D gene: NA
clone size: NA
V gene: TRBV19
CDR3 length: 14
J gene: TRBJ2-5

CDR3 DNA: TGTGCCAGCAGCTTATTTGGGAGTGGGACACCCCTCCACTTT
CDR3 protein: CASSLFGSGTPLHF
D gene: NA
clone size: NA
V gene: TRBV7-2
CDR3 length: 14
J gene: TRBJ1-6

CDR3 DNA: TGCGCCAGCAGCCAAGGCTTACGTGAACTAGCGGCGAACACCGGGGAGCTGTTTTTT
CDR3 protein: CASSQGLRELAANTGELFF
D gene: TRBD2
clone size: NA
V gene: TRBV4-1
CDR3 length: 19
J gene: TRBJ2-2

CDR3 DNA: TGTGCCAGCAGTCCGGCCGAACTAGCGGGAGGACGGAACACCGGGGAGCTGTTTTTT
CDR3 protein: CASSPAELAGGRNTGELFF
D gene: TRBD2
clone size: NA
V gene: TRBV28
CDR3 length: 19
J gene: TRBJ2-2

CDR3 DNA: TGTGCCACCAGTGATTTCGCCAGCCAAGAGACCCAGTACTTC
CDR3 protein: CATSDFASQETQYF
D gene: NA
clone size: NA
V gene: TRBV24-1
CDR3 length: 14
J gene: TRBJ2-5

CDR3 DNA: TGTGCCAGCAGTCACAGGGATCAGCCCCAGCATTTT
CDR3 protein: CASSHRDQPQHF
D gene: NA
clone size: NA
V gene: TRBV27
CDR3 length: 12
J gene: TRBJ1-5

CDR3 DNA: TGTGCTAGTGGACACACGCGGGTTGGAAACACCATATATTTT
CDR3 protein: CASGHTRVGNTIYF
D gene: NA
clone size: NA
V gene: TRBV12-5
CDR3 length: 14
J gene: TRBJ1-3

CDR3 DNA: TGTGCCAGCAGCTCAACTCCAGGGTATGCTGGAAACACCATATATTTT
CDR3 protein: CASSSTPGYAGNTIYF
D gene: NA
clone size: NA
V gene: TRBV11-2
CDR3 length: 16
J gene: TRBJ1-3

CDR3 DNA: TGTGCCAGCAGCTTGGTTGGGGGCCCGAATCAGCCCCAGCATTTT
CDR3 protein: CASSLVGGPNQPQHF
D gene: NA
clone size: few
V gene: TRBV5-6
CDR3 length: 15
J gene: TRBJ1-5

CDR3 DNA: TGTGCCAGCAGGCTGGACAGGGGGCGCGGGACCGGGGAGCTGTTTTTT
CDR3 protein: CASRLDRGRGTGELFF
D gene: TRBD1
clone size: once
V gene: TRBV2
CDR3 length: 16
J gene: TRBJ2-2

CDR3 DNA: TGTGCCAGCAGCCCAACTCCGGGACTAGCGGGAGGTGATACGCAGTATTTT
CDR3 protein: CASSPTPGLAGGDTQYF
D gene: TRBD2
clone size: NA
V gene: TRBV13
CDR3 length: 17
J gene: TRBJ2-3

CDR3 DNA: TGTGCCAGCAGCGTATCGACCGGGGAGCTGTTTTTT
CDR3 protein: CASSVSTGELFF
D gene: NA
clone size: NA
V gene: TRBV9
CDR3 length: 12
J gene: TRBJ2-2

CDR3 DNA: TGTGCCACCAGTAGAGGAAATGTGGCGGGCCAAGAGACCCAGTACTTC
CDR3 protein: CATSRGNVAGQETQYF
D gene: NA
clone size: NA
V gene: TRBV15
CDR3 length: 16
J gene: TRBJ2-5

CDR3 DNA: TGCGCCAGCAGCTTGATCGGGGAGACCCAGTACTTC
CDR3 protein: CASSLIGETQYF
D gene: NA
clone size: NA
V gene: TRBV5-1
CDR3 length: 12
J gene: TRBJ2-5

CDR3 DNA: TGCAGCGCCGTGGACAGGGGGAACACTGAAGCTTTCTTT
CDR3 protein: CSAVDRGNTEAFF
D gene: TRBD1
clone size: NA
V gene: TRBV29-1
CDR3 length: 13
J gene: TRBJ1-1

CDR3 DNA: TGTGCCAGCAGCTACTCTCGGGTCAACTATGGCTACACCTTC
CDR3 protein: CASSYSRVNYGYTF
D gene: NA
clone size: NA
V gene: TRBV5-6
CDR3 length: 14
J gene: TRBJ1-2

CDR3 DNA: TGTGCCAGCAGCTTAGTTAGTGGGGCCTTTAACACCGGGGAGCTGTTTTTT
CDR3 protein: CASSLVSGAFNTGELFF
D gene: NA
clone size: NA
V gene: TRBV11-3
CDR3 length: 17
J gene: TRBJ2-2

CDR3 DNA: TGTGCCAGCACAGGCCTAGCGGGGGGGAGAAGCTCCTACAATGAGCAGTTCTTC
CDR3 protein: CASTGLAGGRSSYNEQFF
D gene: TRBD2
clone size: NA
V gene: TRBV5-4
CDR3 length: 18
J gene: TRBJ2-1